This T cell receptor beta chain was captured in a study of blood T cell repertoires in COVID-19. Study information: The samples span acute and convalescent COVID-19 from the United States, Italy and Spain.

Residents of about two dozen US areas, aged about 18 to 100 years, made up the participants. Per the original data handling: Researchers report that nucleated cell counts were estimated from reference gene primer amplification. Produced via immunoSEQ multiplex PCR; TCRdb's table is partial and in-frame only. The V and J calls and clone size were taken over from that table, and D and trimming were inferred from the DNA. The sample includes some 160,000 clones, 70% to 80% of them seen just once. The junction had 10 bases not matched to a gene; V was cut back by 6 bases and J by 7 bases. The length of the CDR3 is 15 residues. Germline CDR1 is ENHRY and CDR2 is SYGVKD.

The rearrangement links TRBV10-3 to TRBJ2-2; 8 bases are shared with TRBD1. Sequenced: PBMCs or T cells enriched from blood (not recorded which). This clonotype was sampled from a woman between 65 and 79 years old in a cohort exposed to, infected with or recovered from COVID-19 (not recorded which). Written as DNA, the CDR3 is TGTGCCATCAGAAGGACAGGGAAGAACCACGGGGAGCTGTTTTTT. Protein product: CAIRRTGKNHGELFF.